This T cell receptor beta chain was retrieved from a study of lymphopenia after photon versus proton radiotherapy. The table came from immunoSEQ multiplex PCR; TCRdb's copy has only in-frame clones and leaves some out. The profile shows approximately 7,300 clones, around 94% of them singletons. The CDR3 contains 17 residues. Germline V lookup: CDR1 SGHVS, CDR2 FQNEAQ. After removal of 5 bases from V and 7 bases from J, the junction contained 17 bases not matched to a gene. Material: peripheral blood, obtained from a patient treated with photon-based radiotherapy. The sequence was obtained from a woman between 45 and 60 years old with cholangiocarcinoma. The chain joins TRBV7-8 to TRBJ1-5, with TRBD1 matching over 7 bases. CDR3: CASSPNRFQGGRQPQHF. CDR3 bases: TGTGCCAGCAGCCCCAACCGCTTCCAGGGGGGCAGGCAGCCCCAGCATTTT.